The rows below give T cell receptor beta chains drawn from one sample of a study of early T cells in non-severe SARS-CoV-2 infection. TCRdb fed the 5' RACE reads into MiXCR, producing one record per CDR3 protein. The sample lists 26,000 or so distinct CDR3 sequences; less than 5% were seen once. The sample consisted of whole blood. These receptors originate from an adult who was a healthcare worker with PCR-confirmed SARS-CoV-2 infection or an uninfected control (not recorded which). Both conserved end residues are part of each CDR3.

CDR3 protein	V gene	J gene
CASSDRTGTGISPLHF	TRBV7-6	TRBJ1-6
CAGSGFYGYTF	TRBV7-9	TRBJ1-2
CASSFGAEAFF	TRBV5-1	TRBJ1-1
CASSSATNTEAFF	TRBV12-3/TRBV12-4	TRBJ1-1
CASSYDRTRGNEQFF	TRBV6-5	TRBJ2-1
CASNSFGREGIYNEQFF	TRBV2	TRBJ2-1
CAILAGEKFSTDTQYF	TRBV10-3	TRBJ2-3
CATSDYGSYSNQPQHF	TRBV24-1	TRBJ1-5
CSVDGARAEAFF	TRBV29-1	TRBJ1-1
CASSFVLSEAFF	TRBV7-9	TRBJ1-1
CASSLSFPGQSDYGYTF	TRBV27	TRBJ1-2
CASSRSGSGETQYF	TRBV10-1	TRBJ2-5
CASSPHRGTEAFF	TRBV6-2/TRBV6-3	TRBJ1-1
CASSPTGLSYEQYF	TRBV12-3/TRBV12-4	TRBJ2-7
CAWSVGQGDEKLFF	TRBV30	TRBJ1-4
CASSLSVVNEQFF	TRBV27	TRBJ2-1
CASSEASPGTSSSGNTIYF	TRBV6-1	TRBJ1-3
CASSQVAGPYNEQFF	TRBV3-1	TRBJ2-1
CATGLAGETQYF	TRBV19	TRBJ2-5
CSVLKGEQYF	TRBV29-1	TRBJ2-7
CARERSGANVLTF	TRBV27	TRBJ2-6
CASSLEGVYEQYF	TRBV5-5	TRBJ2-7
CASRKTDLRGKLFF	TRBV27	TRBJ1-4
CASSSQTGTEAFF	TRBV11-1	TRBJ1-1
CASSLVVSGSDTQYF	TRBV5-4	TRBJ2-3
CASSLIFNPDGYTF	TRBV5-4	TRBJ1-2
CASSRTGGFQPQHF	TRBV6-2/TRBV6-3	TRBJ1-5
CASSLGQGTWTF	TRBV5-1	TRBJ1-2
CASSSRSGQGSGYTF	TRBV7-2	TRBJ1-2
CASSWSGRYEQFF	TRBV5-1	TRBJ2-1
CASSPGTASSYEQYF	TRBV5-4	TRBJ2-7
CASSQDPGQESYEQYF	TRBV4-3	TRBJ2-7